Below are 15 T cell receptor beta chains sequenced from a single sample in a study of cytomegalovirus exposure and HLA in healthy donors. PCR used 60 Vbeta primers and 13 Jbeta primers. Using immunoSEQ multiplex PCR, the repertoire was profiled, and TCRdb retains in-frame clones only, with some absent. The profile shows under 200,000 clones, more than 70% of them singletons. Sequences were obtained from PBMCs. Receptor source: a male donor in good health and CMV-seronegative.

This clone was counted once. The rearrangement links TRBV5-1 to TRBJ2-3; D is ambiguous. This CDR3 comprises 15 residues. Trimming took off 0 bases at V and 0 bases at J, with 8 bases between the two ends. From germline, CDR1 is SGHRS and CDR2 YFSETQ. The CDR3 region is CASSLEQSSTDTQYF. The CDR3 DNA is TGCGCCAGCAGCTTGGAGCAATCTAGCACAGATACGCAGTATTTT.

This clone was detected a few times. The CDR3 DNA reads TGTGCCACCAGCAGAGAGTCCCTCGCGGGAGCCATCTACGAGCAGTACTTC. Protein product: CATSRESLAGAIYEQYF. The chain carries TRBV15 and TRBJ2-7; 7 bases line up with TRBD2. From germline, CDR1 is LNHNV and CDR2 YYDKDF (reference sequence). The CDR3 is 17 amino acids. V lost 0 bases, J lost 3 bases, and 11 bases stayed unmatched.

Only a few counts were recorded for this clone. This chain joins TRBV15 and TRBJ1-2; TRBD1 matches at 7 bases. This CDR3 is 13 amino acids long. Germline loops: CDR1 LNHNV, CDR2 YYDKDF (reference sequence). Trimming removed 5 bases from V and 7 bases from J; junction bases left unmatched: 7. The CDR3 DNA reads TGTGCCACCAGCGTTCGGACAGGCACTGGCTACACCTTC. Encoded protein: CATSVRTGTGYTF.

The rearrangement links TRBV11-1 to TRBJ1-1; no reliable D call. Trimming removed 2 bases at V and 5 bases at J, with 12 bases between. This CDR3 is 14 amino acids long. Germline-derived CDR1 and CDR2 are SGHAT and FQDESV (reference sequence). CDR3 residues: CASSLYGVGTEAFF. The CDR3 nucleotides read TGTGCCAGCAGCTTATATGGAGTTGGGACTGAAGCTTTCTTT. Complete variable domain (other parts from reference TRBV11-1 and TRBJ1-1): EAEVAQSPRYKITEKSQAVAFWCDPISGHATLYWYRQILGQGPELLVQFQDESVVDDSQLPKDRFSAERLKGVDSTLKIQPAELGDSAMYLCASSLYGVGTEAFFGQGTRLTVV.

This clone was detected only a few times. V is TRBV5-4 and J is TRBJ1-1; D gene uncertain. Germline values: CDR1 SGHNT, CDR2 YYREEE (reference sequence). V was shortened by 4 bases and J by 2 bases, with 15 bases between the two germline ends. The CDR3 is 15 residues long. In nucleotides, the CDR3 is TGTGCCAGCAGCCCCCTATCGACTGAAAACACTGAAGCTTTCTTT. It yields the protein CASSPLSTENTEAFF.

The rearrangement links TRBV27 to TRBJ2-2; TRBD1 matches 7 bases. V lost 7 bases and J lost 6; bases outside the gene matches: 2. The CDR3 is 12 amino acids. Per germline, CDR1 MNHEY and CDR2 SMNVEV (reference sequence). CDR3: CASTDRAGELFF. The CDR3 DNA reads as TGTGCCAGCACCGACAGGGCCGGGGAGCTGTTTTTT.

There are a few counts of this clone. The V and J genes are TRBV15 and TRBJ1-2, with a tentative D call TRBD1 (6 bases). The CDR3 totals 15 residues. With 0 bases removed from V and 0 bases from J, the gap between germline ends came to 8 bases. Germline-derived CDR1 and CDR2 are LNHNV and YYDKDF (reference sequence). CDR3 loop: CATSREAGANYGYTF. CDR3 sequence (DNA): TGTGCCACCAGCAGAGAGGCAGGGGCTAACTATGGCTACACCTTC.

The chain recombines TRBV25-1 with TRBJ1-1; D might be TRBD1 (5 bases). With 2 bases removed from V and 8 bases from J, the gap between germline ends came to 15 bases. CDR1 is MGHDK and CDR2 is SYGVNS in the germline V gene. This CDR3 spans 14 amino acids. CDR3 nucleotides: TGTGCCAGCAGTGAAGGGCAGGGTAAGGGGGAAGCTTTCTTT. Translating it yields CASSEGQGKGEAFF.

This chain links TRBV7-9 with TRBJ2-5; D is uncertain. This CDR3 spans 14 amino acids. Between the trimmed V and J ends, which lost 6 bases and 2 bases, there was a span of 13 bases. CDR1 and CDR2 (germline): SEHNR, FQNEAQ (reference sequence). The chain's CDR3 is CASRGVNPQETQYF. The CDR3 coding sequence is TGTGCCAGCAGAGGAGTAAACCCGCAAGAGACCCAGTACTTC.

The gene calls are TRBV20-1 and TRBJ2-5; D ambiguous. Trimming left V 3 bases short and J 3 bases short, with 2 bases between. The CDR3 is 10 residues long. Germline V lookup: CDR1 DFQATT, CDR2 SNEGSKA (reference sequence). The CDR3 nucleotides read TGCAGTGCTAGCGAAGAGACCCAGTACTTC. Translating gives CSASEETQYF.

CDR3 sequence (DNA): TGTGCCAGCAGCTCGGGGTACTTTAGCGGGAGCCACACAGATACGCAGTATTTT. The encoded protein is CASSSGYFSGSHTDTQYF. This chain uses TRBV11-2 with TRBJ2-3, with 9 nucleotides matching TRBD2. Germline V lookup: CDR1 SGHAT, CDR2 FQNNGV. Trimming at V came to 4 bases and at J to 2 bases, leaving 13 bases not matched to a gene. CDR3 length equals 18 residues. Looking up the rest from reference TRBV11-2 and TRBJ2-3 gives the full variable domain: EAGVAQSPRYKIIEKRQSVAFWCNPISGHATLYWYQQILGQGPKLLIQFQNNGVVDDSQLPKDRFSAERLKGVDSTLKIQPAKLEDSAVYLCASSSGYFSGSHTDTQYFGPGTRLTVL.

This chain uses TRBV9 with TRBJ1-2; 7 bases are a match to TRBD1. The CDR3 consists of 12 residues. V shed 0 bases, J shed 8 bases, and the junction held 1 base outside the gene matches. Germline CDR1 SGDLS, CDR2 YYNGEE. CDR3 coding DNA: TGTGCCAGCAGCGTAGTAGGGGGCGGCTACACCTTC. It encodes CASSVVGGGYTF.

This clone was recorded once. V is TRBV5-1 and J is TRBJ2-2, with D perhaps matching TRBD1 (6 bases). With 3 bases removed from V and 4 bases from J, the gap between germline ends came to 16 bases. The CDR3 spans 16 residues. Germline assignment: CDR1 SGHRS and CDR2 YFSETQ. This CDR3 reads CASSSGQKESTGELFF. CDR3 coding DNA: TGCGCCAGCAGCTCCGGACAGAAGGAGTCCACCGGGGAGCTGTTTTTT. Combining the CDR3 with reference TRBV5-1 and TRBJ2-2 gives the whole variable domain KAGVTQTPRYLIKTRGQQVTLSCSPISGHRSVSWYQQTPGQGLQFLFEYFSETQRNKGNFPGRFSGRQFSNSRSEMNVSTLELGDSALYLCASSSGQKESTGELFFGEGSRLTVL.

This chain uses TRBV29-1 with TRBJ2-5; no firm D call. Germline V gene data show CDR1 as SQVTM and CDR2 as ANQGSEA. Between the trimmed V and J ends, which lost 2 bases and 0 bases, there was a span of 10 bases. The CDR3 has 14 residues. CDR3 nucleotides: TGCAGCGTTGAATCAGAGACAAACCAAGAGACCCAGTACTTC. Translation: CSVESETNQETQYF.

The chain couples TRBV6-5 to TRBJ2-7; TRBD1 aligns across 8 bases. This CDR3 spans 15 amino acids. The germline V gene encodes CDR1 MNHEY and CDR2 SVGAGI. J lost 10 bases, V lost 0 bases, and 11 bases had no gene match. CDR3 amino acids: CASSYSNTGGFGQYF. For the CDR3, the DNA is TGTGCCAGCAGTTACTCGAATACAGGGGGTTTCGGCCAGTACTTC.